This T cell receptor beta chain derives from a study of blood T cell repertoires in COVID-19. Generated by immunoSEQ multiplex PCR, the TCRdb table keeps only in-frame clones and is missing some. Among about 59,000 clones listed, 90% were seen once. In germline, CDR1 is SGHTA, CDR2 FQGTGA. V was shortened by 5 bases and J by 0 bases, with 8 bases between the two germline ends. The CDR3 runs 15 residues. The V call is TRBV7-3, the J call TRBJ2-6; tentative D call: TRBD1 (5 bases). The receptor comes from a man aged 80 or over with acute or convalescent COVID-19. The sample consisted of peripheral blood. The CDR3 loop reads CASSLDSSGANVLTF. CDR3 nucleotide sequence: TGTGCCAGCAGCCTAGACAGCTCTGGGGCCAACGTCCTGACTTTC.